Presented here are 17 T cell receptor beta chains from one specimen sequenced in a study of OX40 agonist ivuxolimab in advanced cancers. Receptor amplification or capture employed the immunoSEQ multiplex PCR assay. TCRdb mirrors the immuneACCESS table, restricted to in-frame sequences. Some clones are absent from its copies; in checked studies, under half trace to an unresolved V gene, and the reason for the others is unknown. For this sample there are roughly 55,000 clones; 86% appear just once. Clones ranked in the top ten supply 9.5% to 15% of the sample. The specimen was CD4+ or CD8+ T cells sorted from blood, collected in a trial of the OX40 agonist ivuxolimab. These receptors were collected from an adult with an advanced solid tumor such as melanoma, head and neck, liver or kidney cancer.

The chain couples TRBV13 to TRBJ2-7; TRBD1 is a possible D gene (6 bases). Per the germline V gene, CDR1 is PRHDT and CDR2 is FYEKMQ (reference sequence). The V and J ends lost 7 bases and 2 bases respectively, with 15 bases between them. The CDR3 loop spans 14 amino acids. The CDR3 region has the DNA TGTGCCAGCAATGGGGGCCAAAGAGCCTACGAGCAGTACTTC. Its translation: CASNGGQRAYEQYF. Variable domain in full (rest from reference TRBV13 and TRBJ2-7): AAGVIQSPRHLIKEKRETATLKCYPIPRHDTVYWYQQGPGQDPQFLISFYEKMQSDKGSIPDRFSAQQFSDYHSELNMSSLELGDSALYFCASNGGQRAYEQYFGPGTRLTVT.

The V gene is TRBV6-6, the J gene TRBJ1-2; unclear D gene. This CDR3 contains 15 residues. Trimming stripped 4 bases from V and 1 base from J, with 13 bases between. Germline CDR1 and CDR2: MNHNY and SVGAGI (reference sequence). This chain's CDR3 is CASSSKGLLNYGYTF. The CDR3, as DNA: TGTGCCAGCAGTTCGAAGGGTTTACTTAACTATGGCTACACCTTC.

The V call is TRBV10-3, the J call TRBJ2-5; 9 bases match TRBD2. Trimming took 11 bases from V and 5 from J; bases not matched to a gene: 9. CDR3 length: 13 residues. Looked up from germline, CDR1 is ENHRY and CDR2 is SYGVKD. CDR3 residues: CAGSAGGPETQYF. The CDR3 DNA reads TGTGCCGGGTCGGCGGGGGGGCCTGAGACCCAGTACTTC.

This clone has only a few counts. The rearrangement uses TRBV28 and TRBJ2-7, with D perhaps matching TRBD2 (5 bases). The V gene lost 8 bases and the J gene lost 3 bases, with 8 bases spanning the gap. Germline V gene lookup returns CDR1 MDHEN and CDR2 SYDVKM. This CDR3 spans 11 amino acids. CDR3 DNA: TGTGCCAGCTCGGGGTACTACGAGCAGTACTTC. It codes for CASSGYYEQYF.

The genes are TRBV19 and TRBJ1-5; no clear D. The CDR3 sequence is 14 residues long. In germline, CDR1 is LNHDA, CDR2 SQIVND (reference sequence). Trimming shortened V by 5 bases and J by 3 bases, and 11 bases separated the two germline ends. In nucleotides, the CDR3 is TGTGCCAGTAGTCTCGGCGGCCTCAATCAGCCCCAGCATTTT. Its translation is CASSLGGLNQPQHF.

V is TRBV5-4 and J is TRBJ2-1, with 8 bases fitting TRBD2. This CDR3 has 19 residues. CDR1 and CDR2 (germline): SGHNT, YYREEE (reference sequence). Losses at the gene ends were 0 bases for V and 4 bases for J; bases not matched to a gene: 15. CDR3 region: CASSLEGLVGGPGYNEQFF. CDR3 nucleotides: TGTGCCAGCAGCTTGGAGGGACTAGTGGGGGGGCCGGGGTACAATGAGCAGTTCTTC.

V and J are TRBV4-3 and TRBJ1-2; no clear D. V was cut by 0 bases and J by 1 base, with 9 bases left in between. The CDR3 is 15 residues long. The germline V gene encodes CDR1 LGHNA and CDR2 YSLEER. The DNA for the CDR3 is TGCGCCAGCAGCCAAGACAGCGGATTTAACTATGGCTACACCTTC. Residues: CASSQDSGFNYGYTF.

This clone was detected only a few times. In DNA, the CDR3 is TGCGCCAGCAGATGGACAGGGGGCGGCACCGGGGAGCTGTTTTTT. Protein: CASRWTGGGTGELFF. The chain uses TRBV10-2 and TRBJ2-2; 11 positions match TRBD1. From germline, CDR1 is WSHSY and CDR2 SAAADI. The CDR3 is 15 residues long. The V segment lost 6 bases and the J segment 4 bases; nucleotides outside the gene matches: 4.

The chain recombines TRBV19 with TRBJ2-7; possible D gene TRBD1, 6 bases. There are 13 residues in the CDR3. V lost 7 bases, J lost 3 bases, and 13 bases lay in between. Germline values: CDR1 LNHDA, CDR2 SQIVND (reference sequence). The CDR3 nucleotides read TGTGCCAGTAAAGGACAGACCGACTACGAGCAGTACTTC. Residues: CASKGQTDYEQYF.

The J gene is TRBJ2-7, the V gene TRBV5-4; D may match TRBD1 or TRBD2 (7 bases each). Germline CDR1 and CDR2: SGHNT and YYREEE (reference sequence). V was pared by 0 bases and J by 4 bases, with 11 bases between. The CDR3 totals 14 residues. This CDR3 is CASSLGQGGYEQYF. Here the CDR3 DNA reads TGTGCCAGCAGCTTGGGGCAGGGGGGGTACGAGCAGTACTTC.

V gene TRBV6-1 combines with J gene TRBJ2-3, with D possibly being TRBD1 (6 bases). The germline V and J ends were trimmed by 6 bases and 0 bases, with 13 bases remaining between them. The CDR3 spans 15 residues. Germline values: CDR1 MNHNS, CDR2 SASEGT. DNA of the CDR3: TGTGCCAGCAGGCGAAGGGGACAAAGCACAGATACGCAGTATTTT. Its protein is CASRRRGQSTDTQYF.

The chain carries TRBV6-5 and TRBJ1-5; D gene ambiguous. This CDR3 has 14 amino acids. The V and J ends lost 8 bases and 6 bases respectively, with 17 bases between them. Germline V gives CDR1 MNHEY, CDR2 SVGAGI. The CDR3 coding sequence is TGTGCCAGCCGCCAGACTTCGGCGATTCAGCCCCAGCATTTT. Protein product: CASRQTSAIQPQHF.

The J gene is TRBJ1-1, the V gene TRBV6-5; possibly TRBD1 for D (5 bases). The CDR3 spans 14 residues. V was clipped by 9 bases and J by 3 bases, with 17 bases between them. Germline CDR1 is MNHEY and CDR2 is SVGAGI. The DNA for the CDR3 is TGTGCCAGTTCGCTGGGGGGGGAGGACACTGAAGCTTTCTTT. Translation: CASSLGGEDTEAFF.

J is TRBJ1-4 and V is TRBV7-9, with D unclear. Trimming removed 5 bases at V and 3 bases at J, with 7 bases between. The CDR3 spans 13 residues. Germline CDR1 reads SEHNR; CDR2 reads FQNEAQ (reference sequence). This CDR3 reads CASSRTPNEKLFF. In DNA form, the CDR3 reads TGTGCCAGCAGCCGGACTCCTAATGAAAAACTGTTTTTT.

The rearrangement joins TRBV19 to TRBJ1-5; the match to TRBD1 covers 10 bases. Unmatched junction bases numbered 2, after V lost 2 bases and J lost 4 bases. The CDR3 runs 15 residues. Germline values: CDR1 LNHDA, CDR2 SQIVND (reference sequence). The CDR3 region has the DNA TGTGCCAGTAGTATACGGACAGGGGGGAATCAGCCCCAGCATTTT. It encodes CASSIRTGGNQPQHF.

The rearrangement uses TRBV7-8 and TRBJ2-3; a weak D match, TRBD1 (6 bases). V gave up 4 bases and J gave up 5 bases, with 13 bases separating them. This CDR3 comprises 14 residues. Germline loops: CDR1 SGHVS, CDR2 FQNEAQ. As DNA, the CDR3 is TGTGCCAGCAGCTGGGACACGACCTTAGATACGCAGTATTTT. This gives the protein CASSWDTTLDTQYF.

This chain connects TRBV7-3 to TRBJ1-2, with no clear D. V lost 3 bases and J lost 7, with 18 bases in between. The CDR3 is 15 amino acids. Germline CDR1 and CDR2: SGHTA and FQGTGA. The CDR3 sequence: CASSFGFGFDGGYTF. CDR3 bases: TGTGCCAGCAGCTTCGGATTTGGTTTTGATGGTGGCTACACCTTC.